This TCR beta chain was found in a study of blood T cells in healthy people across ages. Regarding this clonotype: Antigen specificity is unknown. One end of the junction fails to match germline, which may point to a read error.

The CDR3 contains 14 residues. Germline CDR1 reads SGHDN; CDR2 reads FVKESK. Study-wide results and caveats: Across the age range, TCR beta diversity per million T cells fell in a roughly linear way.

The authors extracted at least 5 micrograms of total RNA per sample. PCR was performed a second time for about 7 to 12 cycles using a sample-barcoded 5' primer and a J-beta primer mix. TCRdb itself ran the 5' RACE reads through MiXCR, one entry per CDR3 protein. This sample has some 790,000 distinct CDR3 sequences; about 30% occur once, and the top ten carry around 16%. Material for sequencing was blood. The J gene is TRBJ2-7, the V gene TRBV14; D unresolved. This receptor was taken from a woman at least 80 years old in good health. CDR3 region: CASRRTHSSYEQYF. The CDR3 region has the DNA TGTGCCAGCCGCCGAACGCATAGCTCCTACGAGCAGTATTTC.